The next 21 T cell receptor beta chains were all read from a single sample in a study of blood T cells in healthy people across ages (dated by TCRdb to between 2014 and 2017). The protocol used for the library was 5' RACE. The run used an Illumina HiSeq 2500. A second roughly 6 to 12 cycle PCR used a sample-barcoded 5' primer and a J-beta primer mix. Starting from the raw public reads, TCRdb applied fastp trimming at Q25, assembled clones with MiXCR and retained in-frame beta chains. Each CDR3 protein appears once, grouped with its most common genes and DNA. This sample gives about 1.5 million distinct CDR3 sequences in total; approximately 42% of them show up just once. 7.9% of the sample rests with the top ten. Sequencing used blood. The receptors were sampled from a woman aged 18-29 years in good health.

The chain joins TRBV20-1 to TRBJ1-2; D ambiguous. The CDR3 totals 11 residues. Germline CDR1 is DFQATT and CDR2 is SNEGSKA (reference sequence). The V gene lost 4 bases and the J gene lost 8 bases, with 11 bases spanning the gap. Here the CDR3 reads CSAKRPGGYTF. The CDR3 DNA reads as TGCAGTGCTAAAAGACCGGGCGGCTACACCTTC.

This clonotype was recorded at least ten times. This sequence joins TRBV4-1 and TRBJ2-5, with D possibly matching TRBD2 (7 bases). CDR1 MGHRA and CDR2 YSYEKL come from the germline V gene. The V gene lost 3 bases and the J gene lost 2 bases, with 19 bases spanning the gap. The CDR3 runs 17 residues. The CDR3 is CASSQRGGSSGQETQYF. Here the CDR3 DNA reads TGCGCCAGCAGCCAGAGGGGGGGCTCTAGCGGACAAGAGACCCAGTACTTC.

This clonotype was detected ten times or more. This chain links TRBV27 with TRBJ2-1, with 10 bases lining up with TRBD2. V gave up 5 bases and J gave up 7 bases; unmatched junction bases: 14. There are 17 residues in the CDR3. From germline, CDR1 is MNHEY and CDR2 SMNVEV (reference sequence). The CDR3 DNA reads as TGTGCCAGCAGTCCACAACCTACTAGAGCGGGAGGGAATGAGCAGTTCTTC. Amino acids: CASSPQPTRAGGNEQFF.

This chain uses TRBV20-1 with TRBJ2-1; possibly TRBD1 for D (6 bases). The CDR3 spans 15 residues. From germline, CDR1 is DFQATT and CDR2 SNEGSKA (reference sequence). The V and J ends lost 5 bases and 10 bases respectively, with 24 bases between them. CDR3 sequence reads: CSALTGGLTAREQFF. As DNA, the CDR3 is TGCAGTGCTCTGACTGGGGGCTTAACCGCCCGCGAGCAGTTCTTC.

This clonotype was observed a few times. The chain carries TRBV13 and TRBJ2-7, with TRBD1 as a possible D gene (7 bases). The J call may be faulty, since TRBJ2-5 better matches the DNA end. The CDR3 totals 13 residues. Germline assignment: CDR1 PRHDT and CDR2 FYEKMQ (reference sequence). The chain's CDR3 is CASSTAGGSTQYF. The CDR3, as DNA: TGTGCCAGCAGCACCGCAGGGGGGTCGACCCAGTACTTC.

In its sample, this clonotype was seen many times. DNA of the CDR3: TGCGCCAGCAGCCCGCGGGCTAGCGGGGGGAACACAGATACGCAGTATTTT. Its translation is CASSPRASGGNTDTQYF. The chain recombines TRBV4-1 with TRBJ2-3, with 11 bases lining up with TRBD2. J lost 2 bases, V lost 4 bases, and 8 bases had no gene match. The CDR3 is 17 residues long. CDR1 is MGHRA, CDR2 YSYEKL, per germline.

The V call is TRBV20-1, the J call TRBJ1-4; 10 bases map to TRBD1. Germline V CDR1 and CDR2: DFQATT, SNEGSKA (reference sequence). This CDR3 contains 18 residues. J gave up 3 bases and V 0 bases, and 10 bases lay outside the gene matches. The CDR3 loop is CSAREMTGGMVSNEKLFF. The CDR3 DNA reads TGCAGTGCTAGAGAAATGACAGGGGGCATGGTGTCTAATGAAAAACTGTTTTTT.

This rearrangement joins TRBV9 to TRBJ2-7; D is unclear. The germline gives CDR1 SGDLS, CDR2 YYNGEE. The V and J ends lost 3 bases and 1 base respectively, with 14 bases between them. This CDR3 contains 15 residues. The chain's CDR3 is CASSAGLGASYEQYF. The CDR3 DNA is TGTGCCAGCAGCGCTGGCCTCGGTGCATCCTACGAGCAGTACTTC.

This rearrangement joins TRBV6-2 or TRBV6-3 to TRBJ2-1; 8 bases line up with TRBD2. The CDR3 runs 15 residues. Germline V gene sequence: CDR1 MNHEY, CDR2 SVGEGT. The J segment lost 2 bases and the V segment lost 6 bases, leaving 6 bases of the junction unmatched. CDR3 bases: TGTGCCAGCAGCCGCAGCGGGAGAGCCTACAATGAGCAGTTCTTC. Encoded protein: CASSRSGRAYNEQFF.

V and J are TRBV6-1 and TRBJ1-1, with a possible D match to TRBD1 (5 bases). V was pared by 4 bases and J by 0 bases, with 12 bases between. The CDR3 runs to 15 residues. Germline V lookup: CDR1 MNHNS, CDR2 SASEGT. The CDR3: CASSVAGTMNTEAFF. In DNA, the CDR3 is TGTGCCAGCAGTGTGGCAGGGACCATGAACACTGAAGCTTTCTTT.

In its sample, this clonotype was seen a few times. The chain uses TRBV10-3 and TRBJ2-7; TRBD2 agrees at 8 bases. J gave up 2 bases and V 9 bases, and 3 bases lay outside the gene matches. There are 12 residues in the CDR3. Germline-derived CDR1 and CDR2 are ENHRY and SYGVKD. The CDR3 is CAISGNPYEQYF. The DNA of the CDR3 is TGTGCCATTAGCGGGAATCCCTACGAGCAGTACTTC.

This clonotype was seen more than once but under ten times. The chain joins TRBV6-5 to TRBJ2-5; maybe TRBD1 (6 bases). The germline V gene encodes CDR1 MNHEY and CDR2 SVGAGI. The CDR3 spans 14 residues. The V end was cut by 6 bases, the J end by 2 bases, with 13 bases between. The CDR3 protein is CASSPLQGQETQYF. In DNA form, the CDR3 reads TGTGCCAGCAGCCCTCTACAGGGTCAAGAGACCCAGTACTTC.

In DNA form, the CDR3 reads TGTGCCAGCAGCTTGCGAGTAGCGTCTTCAGATACGCAGTATTTT. Translation gives CASSLRVASSDTQYF. The genes are TRBV5-6 and TRBJ2-3; D is perhaps TRBD2 (5 bases). Trimming stripped 1 base from V and 4 bases from J, with 13 bases between. The CDR3 spans 15 residues. Germline V gene data show CDR1 as SGHDT and CDR2 as YYEEEE. The full variable domain, in which reference TRBV5-6 and TRBJ2-3 provide the parts outside the CDR3, is DAGVTQSPTHLIKTRGQQVTLRCSPKSGHDTVSWYQQALGQGPQFIFQYYEEEERQRGNFPDRFSGHQFPNYSSELNVNALLLGDSALYLCASSLRVASSDTQYFGPGTRLTVL.

The chain couples TRBV3-1 to TRBJ2-3; 8 bases align to TRBD2. The CDR3 is made up of 14 amino acids. CDR1 and CDR2 (germline): LGHDT, YNNKEL (reference sequence). With V trimmed by 8 bases and J by 4 bases, 8 bases remained unmatched. CDR3 DNA: TGTGCCAGCCAGCCGGGACTAGGGGCAGATACGCAGTATTTT. Translation: CASQPGLGADTQYF.

Only a few counts were recorded for this clonotype. This chain uses TRBV27 with TRBJ2-5; 10 nucleotides line up with TRBD2. Germline trimming cut 4 bases from V and 12 bases from J; bases unmatched to any gene: 14. Germline loops: CDR1 MNHEY, CDR2 SMNVEV (reference sequence). The CDR3 sequence is 15 residues long. The CDR3 nucleotides read TGTGCCAGCAGTTCTCTAGCGGGGGTCTATTTGGGGGAGTACTTC. Translated, it gives CASSSLAGVYLGEYF.

This clonotype is a singleton in its sample. The germline gene is not matched at one end of the junction; a read error may be the cause. CDR3 DNA sequence: TGTGCCACTAGTGATTGGGTACAGGGAGCTCGTACTGAAGCTTTCTTT. This translates into CATSDWVQGARTEAFF. V and J are TRBV24-1 and TRBJ1-1; tentative D call: TRBD1 (6 bases). There are 16 residues in the CDR3. The germline CDR1 and CDR2 sequences are KGHDR and SFDVKD.

This clonotype was counted a few times. The genes are TRBV3-1 and TRBJ1-1; 8 nucleotides match TRBD1. The J segment lost 6 bases and the V segment lost 0 bases, leaving 3 bases of the junction unmatched. Germline values: CDR1 LGHDT, CDR2 YNNKEL (reference sequence). CDR3 size: 14 residues. The CDR3 DNA follows: TGTGCCAGCAGCCAAGATACAGGGGGAGCTGAAGCTTTCTTT. Encoded protein: CASSQDTGGAEAFF.

This chain links TRBV29-1 with TRBJ2-7, with 10 bases identical to TRBD2. Germline assignment: CDR1 SQVTM and CDR2 ANQGSEA. Trimming removed 0 bases from V and 2 bases from J; junction bases left unmatched: 4. This CDR3 region has 15 residues. Here the CDR3 reads CSVEEQGLAPYEQYF. The DNA for the CDR3 is TGCAGCGTTGAAGAACAGGGACTAGCGCCCTACGAGCAGTACTTC.

The chain combines TRBV7-9 with TRBJ2-1; 11 positions match TRBD2. V shed 1 base and J 6 bases; nucleotides not matched to a gene: 14. CDR3 length: 19 amino acids. Germline values: CDR1 SEHNR, CDR2 FQNEAQ (reference sequence). This CDR3 is CASSLVALTSGNPGNEQFF. Written as DNA, the CDR3 is TGTGCCAGCAGCTTAGTAGCCCTGACTAGCGGGAATCCGGGCAATGAGCAGTTCTTC.

The V and J genes are TRBV6-5 and TRBJ1-6; a weak D match, TRBD1 (6 bases). Germline V gives CDR1 MNHEY, CDR2 SVGAGI. The CDR3 runs 13 residues. Trimming left V 4 bases short and J 9 bases short, with 10 bases between. The CDR3 here is CASSSDRFSPLHF. DNA of the CDR3: TGTGCCAGCAGTTCGGACAGATTTTCACCCCTCCACTTT.

This clonotype showed up just once. The germline gene is not matched at one end of the junction; a read error may be the cause. This chain joins TRBV6-1 and TRBJ2-3; TRBD1 matches at 8 bases. The CDR3 is 13 amino acids. The V gene's germline CDR1 is MNHNS and CDR2 SASEGT. This chain's CDR3 is CVSRTGFADTQYF. CDR3 DNA: TGTGTCAGCAGGACAGGGTTCGCAGATACGCAGTATTTT.